The clone carrying this T cell receptor (beta chain) was detected only a few times. Its antigen is currently unknown. This sample stems from a study of human T cells and chemical hapten exposure. The CDR3 is 15 residues long. Germline values: CDR1 MNHEY, CDR2 SVGEGT. The V gene end was trimmed by 7 bases and the J gene end by 1 base; junction bases not matched to a gene: 7. The time point denotes: pre-sensitization, week 0. The sample's treatment: therapeutic diphenylcyclopropenone sensitization with weekly scalp DPC. Individual cDNA molecules had unique molecular identifiers attached to them by the library. In TCRdb, the RACE reads were re-called with MiXCR into one record per CDR3 protein. This sample has 250,000 or so distinct CDR3 sequences, with 7.5% to 10% found just once. Findings of the study overall: Because all patients had alopecia, their immune responses might differ from healthy ones.

The starting material was whole blood, obtained in connection with sensitization to the hapten diphenylcyclopropenone (DPC). The TCR sequence derives from a woman aged 40 to 55 with alopecia areata. Some clones in this sample may be carry-over from other donors' samples. The genes are TRBV6-2 or TRBV6-3 and TRBJ2-3, with 8 positions matching TRBD2. The CDR3 nucleotides read TGTGCCAGCAATTTGAGCGGGGGAGGCACAGATACGCAGTATTTT. This encodes CASNLSGGGTDTQYF.